This entry lists 10 T cell receptor beta chains sequenced from one sample in a study of PD-L1 blockade in urothelial cancer (dated by TCRdb to about 2017). Libraries came from the immunoSEQ multiplex PCR assay. As stored in TCRdb, this immuneACCESS dataset retains in-frame rearrangements with V and J assigned. A fraction of the clones does not appear; measured against another copy, unresolved V genes explain less than half of the discrepancy, and the remainder lacks a known reason. This sample holds around 100,000 clones; around 90% were observed only once. The biggest ten clones account for roughly 2% of the sample. The time point label for this specimen denotes: pretreatment peripheral blood. Material: PBMCs, obtained around atezolizumab (anti-PD-L1) treatment. Every receptor here comes from a man aged 55 to 70 with urothelial cancer.

CDR3 region: CASSEYFSNQPQHF. For the CDR3, the DNA is TGTGCCAGCAGCGAATACTTCAGCAATCAGCCCCAGCATTTT. The V gene is TRBV7-2, the J gene TRBJ1-5; unclear D gene. Germline V lookup: CDR1 SGHTA, CDR2 FQGNSA. V was shortened by 5 bases and J by 1 base, with 9 bases between the two germline ends. The CDR3 is made up of 14 amino acids.

The chain uses TRBV5-1 and TRBJ2-3, with 7 bases aligning to TRBD2. Germline-derived CDR1 and CDR2 are SGHRS and YFSETQ. This CDR3 is 15 amino acids long. The J segment lost 4 bases and the V segment lost 0 bases, leaving 5 bases of the junction unmatched. The CDR3 loop reads CASSLAPSGADTQYF. The CDR3 DNA reads TGCGCCAGCAGCTTGGCTCCTAGCGGCGCAGATACGCAGTATTTT.

J is TRBJ1-1 and V is TRBV28; tentative D call: TRBD1 (6 bases). From germline, CDR1 is MDHEN and CDR2 SYDVKM. CDR3 size: 19 residues. V shed 5 bases and J shed 3 bases, with 28 bases lying between them. The DNA for the CDR3 is TGTGCCAGCAGTCCATACCCCGGGACACCGAGGGGTATTGACACTGAAGCTTTCTTT. Translation gives CASSPYPGTPRGIDTEAFF.

The chain combines TRBV5-4 with TRBJ2-7; TRBD2 aligns across 10 bases. Germline V CDR1 and CDR2: SGHNT, YYREEE (reference sequence). V was pared by 0 bases and J by 4 bases, with 10 bases of the junction left unmatched. The CDR3 loop spans 17 amino acids. The CDR3 sequence: CASSLGPPQLAGYEQYF. CDR3 DNA sequence: TGTGCCAGCAGCTTGGGGCCCCCCCAACTAGCGGGGTACGAGCAGTACTTC.

This clone was seen only once. The CDR3 is CSVDKAQGVRSFF. In DNA form, the CDR3 reads TGCAGCGTTGATAAGGCACAGGGGGTTCGGAGTTTCTTT. The V and J genes are TRBV29-1 and TRBJ1-1; 8 bases align to TRBD1. Germline V gene sequence: CDR1 SQVTM, CDR2 ANQGSEA. J was trimmed by 13 bases and V by 3 bases; bases with no gene match: 13. The CDR3 loop spans 13 amino acids.

The chain uses TRBV11-2 and TRBJ2-7; possibly TRBD1 for D (6 bases). The ends were cut back, 5 bases at V and 5 bases at J, with 13 bases in the middle. The CDR3 is 13 amino acids. The germline V gene has CDR1 SGHAT and CDR2 FQNNGV. In nucleotides, the CDR3 is TGTGCCAGCAGCACCCTCTCAGGGGACGAGCAGTACTTC. Its translation is CASSTLSGDEQYF.

This clone occurred many times. CDR3 in DNA: TGCGCCAGCCGCCCGGTAGCGAACACCGGGGAGCTGTTTTTT. Protein: CASRPVANTGELFF. The chain couples TRBV5-1 to TRBJ2-2; D unresolved. Germline V lookup: CDR1 SGHRS, CDR2 YFSETQ. The V and J ends lost 7 bases and 0 bases respectively, with 10 bases between them. CDR3 length: 14 residues.

This chain joins TRBV11-3 and TRBJ2-7, with TRBD1 identical over 9 bases. The CDR3 spans 15 residues. Germline V gives CDR1 SGHNT, CDR2 YENEEA. The J segment lost 4 bases and the V segment lost 5 bases, leaving 9 bases of the junction unmatched. DNA of the CDR3: TGTGCCAGCAGCCCTAAGCCGGGACAGGGTTACGAGCAGTACTTC. Translation: CASSPKPGQGYEQYF. Together with reference TRBV11-3 and TRBJ2-7, the CDR3 gives the full variable domain: EAGVVQSPRYKIIEKKQPVAFWCNPISGHNTLYWYLQNLGQGPELLIRYENEEAVDDSQLPKDRFSAERLKGVDSTLKIQPAELGDSAVYLCASSPKPGQGYEQYFGPGTRLTVT.

The gene calls are TRBV5-1 and TRBJ2-7; no definite D call. The CDR3 length is 14 residues. V lost 0 bases and J 2 bases, leaving 9 bases between the germline ends. CDR1 and CDR2 from the germline V gene are SGHRS and YFSETQ. CDR3 amino acids: CASSLAVLPYEQYF. The DNA of the CDR3 is TGCGCCAGCAGCTTGGCCGTTCTCCCCTACGAGCAGTACTTC. Complete variable domain (other parts from reference TRBV5-1 and TRBJ2-7): KAGVTQTPRYLIKTRGQQVTLSCSPISGHRSVSWYQQTPGQGLQFLFEYFSETQRNKGNFPGRFSGRQFSNSRSEMNVSTLELGDSALYLCASSLAVLPYEQYFGPGTRLTVT.

V usage is TRBV10-3 and J usage is TRBJ2-7; 8 bases fit TRBD2. CDR1 is ENHRY, CDR2 SYGVKD, per germline. The CDR3 contains 14 residues. The V gene end was trimmed by 3 bases and the J gene end by 6 bases; junction bases not matched to a gene: 7. As DNA, the CDR3 is TGTGCCATCAGTGACTCGACTAGCGCTGCCGAGCAGTACTTC. It specifies CAISDSTSAAEQYF.